This T cell receptor (beta chain) derives from a study of neurological immune-mediated disorders. General study points: No CDR3 amino acid sequences recurred among expanded clones across subjects, suggesting private repertoires in all groups. The study phylogenetically grouped the repertoires of 18 of 34 multiple sclerosis patients into one related-CDR3 cluster, a possible signature.

TCRdb re-derived calls from the 5' RACE reads in MiXCR, one entry per CDR3 protein. The repertoire includes about 55,000 distinct CDR3 sequences, roughly 4% of them detected once, and 1.5% to 2% sits in the top ten. Trimming took 3 bases from V and 3 from J, leaving 0 bases between them. CDR1 and CDR2 (germline): SGHTA, FQGNSA. The CDR3 runs to 12 residues. This clonotype was counted ten times or more. The antigen remains undetermined. For the unsorted libraries, 2 million PBMCs stored at -80 C served as input. This clonotype was sampled from a man aged 30 to 39 with multiple sclerosis. This chain joins TRBV7-2 and TRBJ1-6; D call uncertain. Sequences were obtained from PBMCs. The CDR3, as DNA: TGTGCCAGCAGCTTCTATAATTCACCCCTCCACTTT. Translation: CASSFYNSPLHF.